This TCR beta chain was observed in a study of blood T cell repertoires in COVID-19. The protocol was immunoSEQ multiplex PCR, while the TCRdb copy is restricted to in-frame clones and leaves out a portion. The table includes 60,000 to 65,000 clones, roughly 90% detected once. Germline trimming cut 4 bases from V and 0 bases from J; bases unmatched to any gene: 3. CDR1 and CDR2 from the germline V gene are SGHRS and YFSETQ. This CDR3 is 15 amino acids long. This TCR derives from a woman of 80 years or more with active COVID-19. Sequencing was performed on peripheral blood. V and J are TRBV5-1 and TRBJ2-3; 9 positions match TRBD2. CDR3 amino acids: CASSTAGGSTDTQYF. The CDR3 DNA reads as TGCGCCAGCAGCACTGCGGGGGGGAGCACAGATACGCAGTATTTT.